Following are 8 T cell receptor beta chains from one sample sequenced in a study of chemoradiotherapy in HPV16-positive cancers. Clones were read by immunoSEQ multiplex PCR, and TCRdb kept only the in-frame ones, dropping some. The table has about 10,000 clones, roughly nine tenths seen once. The specimen comprised blood, sampled from a patient who underwent chemoradiotherapy. These receptors all come from a human donor with HPV-associated anogenital cancer.

The chain uses TRBV6-5 and TRBJ2-5; 9 bases map to TRBD2. The germline V gene encodes CDR1 MNHEY and CDR2 SVGAGI. The length of the CDR3 is 16 residues. V lost 4 bases, J lost 2 bases, and 8 bases stayed unmatched. CDR3 in DNA: TGTGCCAGCAGTTTAGGAGTAGCGGGGGTTCAAGAGACCCAGTACTTC. Its protein product is CASSLGVAGVQETQYF.

The chain carries TRBV27 and TRBJ2-3; 15 bases agree with TRBD2. This CDR3 spans 20 amino acids. V dropped 5 bases and J dropped 0; count of bases not matched to a gene: 12. Per germline, CDR1 MNHEY and CDR2 SMNVEV (reference sequence). CDR3 in amino acids: CASSQGTSGGSTTSTDTQYF. CDR3 in DNA: TGTGCCAGCAGTCAGGGGACTAGCGGGGGGTCCACCACTAGCACAGATACGCAGTATTTT.

J is TRBJ2-7 and V is TRBV5-5; perhaps TRBD1 as D (6 bases). V was clipped by 2 bases and J by 3 bases, with 15 bases between them. The CDR3 totals 15 residues. In germline, CDR1 is SGHKS, CDR2 YYEKEE (reference sequence). The CDR3 spells CASSLSGALIYEQYF. The CDR3 nucleotides are TGTGCCAGCAGCTTATCAGGGGCCCTCATCTACGAGCAGTACTTC.

The genes are TRBV5-1 and TRBJ2-7, with 7 bases aligning to TRBD1. Germline assignment: CDR1 SGHRS and CDR2 YFSETQ. J was trimmed by 2 bases and V by 4 bases; bases with no gene match: 9. The CDR3 loop spans 15 amino acids. The CDR3 DNA follows: TGCGCCAGCAGCCCAGGGACAGCTCAGACCTACGAGCAGTACTTC. The encoded protein is CASSPGTAQTYEQYF. The entire variable domain, with the rest obtained from reference TRBV5-1 and TRBJ2-7, is as follows: KAGVTQTPRYLIKTRGQQVTLSCSPISGHRSVSWYQQTPGQGLQFLFEYFSETQRNKGNFPGRFSGRQFSNSRSEMNVSTLELGDSALYLCASSPGTAQTYEQYFGPGTRLTVT.

This chain uses TRBV28 with TRBJ1-1, with unresolved D. The germline V gene encodes CDR1 MDHEN and CDR2 SYDVKM. V was cut by 5 bases and J by 2 bases, with 15 bases left in between. CDR3 length: 15 residues. The chain's CDR3 is CASSPVRTPNTEAFF. CDR3 DNA sequence: TGTGCCAGCAGTCCTGTCAGAACACCAAACACTGAAGCTTTCTTT.

This rearrangement joins TRBV4-2 to TRBJ2-5, with 8 bases lining up with TRBD1. Germline loops: CDR1 LGHNA, CDR2 YNFKEQ. V trimming: 4 bases; J trimming: 4 bases; junction bases outside the gene matches: 11. This CDR3 comprises 16 residues. In DNA form, the CDR3 reads TGTGCCAGCAGCCCTGGGGCCGCAGGGGGCTTAGAGACCCAGTACTTC. Translating gives CASSPGAAGGLETQYF.

Regarding this clone: The junction shows a germline mismatch at one end, possibly a read error. The chain carries TRBV27 and TRBJ2-1, with 13 bases identical to TRBD2. The germline V gene has CDR1 MNHEY and CDR2 SMNVEV (reference sequence). The CDR3 runs to 17 residues. The CDR3 reads CASGLLPGLAGSNEQFF. CDR3 coding DNA: TGTGCCAGCGGTTTATTACCGGGACTAGCGGGGTCTAATGAGCAGTTCTTC.

V gene TRBV2 combines with J gene TRBJ1-1, with 7 bases matching TRBD1. V lost 7 bases to trimming and J lost 0 bases; unmatched junction nucleotides: 5. Looked up from germline, CDR1 is SNHLY and CDR2 is FYNNEI. The CDR3 is 14 residues long. The CDR3 spells CASITRGMNTEAFF. The CDR3 region has the DNA TGTGCCAGCATAACCAGGGGGATGAACACTGAAGCTTTCTTT.